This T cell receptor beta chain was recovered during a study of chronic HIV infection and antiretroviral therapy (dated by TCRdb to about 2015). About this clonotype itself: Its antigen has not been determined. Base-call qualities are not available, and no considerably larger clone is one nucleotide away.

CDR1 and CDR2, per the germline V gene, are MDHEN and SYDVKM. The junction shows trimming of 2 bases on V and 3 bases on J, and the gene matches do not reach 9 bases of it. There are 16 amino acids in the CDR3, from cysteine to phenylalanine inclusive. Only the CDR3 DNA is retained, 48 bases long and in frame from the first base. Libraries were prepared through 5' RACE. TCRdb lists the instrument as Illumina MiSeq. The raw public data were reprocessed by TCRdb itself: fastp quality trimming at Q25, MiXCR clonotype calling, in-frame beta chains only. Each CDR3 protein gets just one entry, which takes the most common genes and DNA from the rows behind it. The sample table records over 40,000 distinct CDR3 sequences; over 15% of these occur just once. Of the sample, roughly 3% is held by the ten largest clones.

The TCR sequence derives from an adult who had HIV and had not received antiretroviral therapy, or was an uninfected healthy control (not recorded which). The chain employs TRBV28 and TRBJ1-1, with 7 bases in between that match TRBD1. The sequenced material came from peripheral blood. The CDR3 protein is CASSLPPPGGDTEAFF. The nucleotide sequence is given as TGTGCCAGCAGTTTACCCCCCCCAGGGGGGGACACTGAAGCTTTCTTT.